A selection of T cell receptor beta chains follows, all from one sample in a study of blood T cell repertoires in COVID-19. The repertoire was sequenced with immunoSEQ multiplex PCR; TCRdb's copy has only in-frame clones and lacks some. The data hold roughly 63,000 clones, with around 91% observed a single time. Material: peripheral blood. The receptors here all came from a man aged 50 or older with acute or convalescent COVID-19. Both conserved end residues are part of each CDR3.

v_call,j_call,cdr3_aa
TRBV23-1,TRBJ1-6,CASSRSRSSYNSPLHF
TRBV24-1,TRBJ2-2,CATSEQQGSNTGELFF
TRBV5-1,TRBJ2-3,CASSWSQRQSSRYTQYF
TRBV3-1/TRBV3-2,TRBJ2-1,CASSQATREQFF
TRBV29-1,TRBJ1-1,CSVDWPGKTEAFF
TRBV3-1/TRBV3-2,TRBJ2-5,CASSREREGLGETQYF
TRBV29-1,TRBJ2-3,CSVDRASGTDTQYF
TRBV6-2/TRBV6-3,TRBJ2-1,CASSTELAAGGPYEQFF
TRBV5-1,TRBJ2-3,CASSLGQEPSTDTQYF
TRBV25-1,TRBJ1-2,CASSPGTGWYGYTF
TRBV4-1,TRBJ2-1,CASSRSSGLLGYNEQFF
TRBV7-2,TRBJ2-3,CASSLELAPTDTQYF
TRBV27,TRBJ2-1,CASSPWTGGNEQFF
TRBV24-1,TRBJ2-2,CASEGSGVSGELFF
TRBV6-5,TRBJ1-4,CASRGQGTNEKLFF
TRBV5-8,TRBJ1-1,CASRNYRGANTEAFF
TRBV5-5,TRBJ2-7,CASSTAGTASYEQYF
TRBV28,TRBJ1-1,CASLGGGMNTEAFF
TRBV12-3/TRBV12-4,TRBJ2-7,CASSLVRYEQYF
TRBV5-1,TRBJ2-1,CASSSGTQNYNEQFF
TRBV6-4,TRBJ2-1,CASSETSGSGNRVQFF
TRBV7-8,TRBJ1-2,CASSLEQGFRSWGYTF
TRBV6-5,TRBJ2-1,CASRGASSNEQFF
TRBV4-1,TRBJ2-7,CASSPYTSGAYEQYF
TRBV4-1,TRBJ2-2,CASSQVPGLGATGELFF
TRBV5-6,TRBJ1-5,CASNRQGQPQHF
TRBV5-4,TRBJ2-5,CASSRQLAAGGTQYF
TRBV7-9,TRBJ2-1,CASSLARDLAHNEQFF
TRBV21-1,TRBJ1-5,CASSSILPPRTGVHSNQPQHF
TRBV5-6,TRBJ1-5,CASSSQGGGRDQPQHF
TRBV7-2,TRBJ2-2,CASSLALTNTGELFF
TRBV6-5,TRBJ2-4,CASRRGQGQNIQYF
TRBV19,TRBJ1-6,CATRTDSRQNSPLHF
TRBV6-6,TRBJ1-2,CASAPPGTVRSYGYTF
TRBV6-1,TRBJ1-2,CASSEYGTHNYGYTF
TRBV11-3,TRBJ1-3,CASSSGDSGNTIYF
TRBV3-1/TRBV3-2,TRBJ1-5,CASSRGTPLPANQPQHF
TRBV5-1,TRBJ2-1,CASSLGEDYNEQFF
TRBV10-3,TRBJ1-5,CAISEGTGVINQPQHF
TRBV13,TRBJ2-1,CASSPPLYNEQFF
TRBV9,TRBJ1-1,CASSATSKNTEAFF
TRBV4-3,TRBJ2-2,CASSRGPGTAGELFF
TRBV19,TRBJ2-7,CASSISGYEQYF
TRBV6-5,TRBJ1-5,CASSYQGNQPQHF
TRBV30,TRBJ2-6,CAWRPSGQSSGANVLTF
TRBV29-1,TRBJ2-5,CSVHSGVETQYF
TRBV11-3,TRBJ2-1,CASRGGNEQFF
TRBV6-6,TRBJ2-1,CASRSTGESSYNEQFF
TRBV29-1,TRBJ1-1,CSVEDWGTGATEAFF
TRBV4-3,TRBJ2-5,CASSQGLAGGDQETQYF